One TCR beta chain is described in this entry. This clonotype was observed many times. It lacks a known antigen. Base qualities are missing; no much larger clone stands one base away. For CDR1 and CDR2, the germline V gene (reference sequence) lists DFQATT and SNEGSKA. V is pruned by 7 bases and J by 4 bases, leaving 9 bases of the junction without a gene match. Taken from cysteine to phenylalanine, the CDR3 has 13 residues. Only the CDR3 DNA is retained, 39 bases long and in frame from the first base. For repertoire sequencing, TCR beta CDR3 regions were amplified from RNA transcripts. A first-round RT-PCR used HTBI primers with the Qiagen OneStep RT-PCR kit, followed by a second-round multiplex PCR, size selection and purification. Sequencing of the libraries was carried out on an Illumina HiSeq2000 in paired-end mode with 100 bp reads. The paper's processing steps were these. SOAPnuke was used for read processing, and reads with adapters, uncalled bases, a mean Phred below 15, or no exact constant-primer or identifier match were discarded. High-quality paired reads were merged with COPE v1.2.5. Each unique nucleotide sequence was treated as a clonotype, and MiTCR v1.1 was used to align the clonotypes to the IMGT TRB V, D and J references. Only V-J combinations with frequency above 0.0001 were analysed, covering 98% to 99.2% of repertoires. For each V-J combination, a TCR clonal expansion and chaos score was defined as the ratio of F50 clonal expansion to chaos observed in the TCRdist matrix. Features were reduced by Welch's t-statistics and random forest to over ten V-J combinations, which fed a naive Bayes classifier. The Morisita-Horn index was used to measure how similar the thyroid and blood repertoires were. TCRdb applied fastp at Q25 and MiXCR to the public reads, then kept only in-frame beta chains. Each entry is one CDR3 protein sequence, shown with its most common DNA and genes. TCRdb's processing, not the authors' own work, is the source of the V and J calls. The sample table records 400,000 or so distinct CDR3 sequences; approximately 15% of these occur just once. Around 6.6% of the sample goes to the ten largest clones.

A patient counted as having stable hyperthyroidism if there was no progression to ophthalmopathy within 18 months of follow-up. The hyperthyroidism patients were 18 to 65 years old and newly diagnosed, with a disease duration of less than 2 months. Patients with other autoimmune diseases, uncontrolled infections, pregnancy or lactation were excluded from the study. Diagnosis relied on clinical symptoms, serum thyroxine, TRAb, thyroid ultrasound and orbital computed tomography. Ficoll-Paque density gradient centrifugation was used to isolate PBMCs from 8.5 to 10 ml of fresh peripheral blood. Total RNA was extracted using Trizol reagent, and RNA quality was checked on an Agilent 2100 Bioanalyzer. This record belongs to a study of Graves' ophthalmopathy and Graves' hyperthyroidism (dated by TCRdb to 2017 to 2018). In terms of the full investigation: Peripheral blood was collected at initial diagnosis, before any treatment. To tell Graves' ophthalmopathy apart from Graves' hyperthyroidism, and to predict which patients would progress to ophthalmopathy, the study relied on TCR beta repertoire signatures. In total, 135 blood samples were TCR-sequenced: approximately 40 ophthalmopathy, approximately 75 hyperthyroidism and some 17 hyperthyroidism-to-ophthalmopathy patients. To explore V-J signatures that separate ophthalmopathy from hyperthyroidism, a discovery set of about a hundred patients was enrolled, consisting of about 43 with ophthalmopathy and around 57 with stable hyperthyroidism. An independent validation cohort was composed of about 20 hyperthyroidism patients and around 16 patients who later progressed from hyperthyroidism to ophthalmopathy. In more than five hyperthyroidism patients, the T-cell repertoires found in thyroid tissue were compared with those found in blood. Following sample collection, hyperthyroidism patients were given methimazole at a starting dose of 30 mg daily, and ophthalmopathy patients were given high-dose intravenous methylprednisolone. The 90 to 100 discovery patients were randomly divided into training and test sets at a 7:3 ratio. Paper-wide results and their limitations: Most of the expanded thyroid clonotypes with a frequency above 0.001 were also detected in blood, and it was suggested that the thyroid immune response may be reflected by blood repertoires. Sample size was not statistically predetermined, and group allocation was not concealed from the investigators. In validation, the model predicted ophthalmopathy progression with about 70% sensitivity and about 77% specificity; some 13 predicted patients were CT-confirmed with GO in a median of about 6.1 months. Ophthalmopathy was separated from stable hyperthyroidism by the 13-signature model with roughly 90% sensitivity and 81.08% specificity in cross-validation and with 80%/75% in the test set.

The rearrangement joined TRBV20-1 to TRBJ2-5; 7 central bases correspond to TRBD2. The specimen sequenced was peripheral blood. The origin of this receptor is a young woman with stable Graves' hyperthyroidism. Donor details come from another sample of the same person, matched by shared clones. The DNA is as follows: TGCAGTGGGGGAGGGACGGGGAGAGAGACCCAGTACTTC. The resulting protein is CSGGGTGRETQYF.